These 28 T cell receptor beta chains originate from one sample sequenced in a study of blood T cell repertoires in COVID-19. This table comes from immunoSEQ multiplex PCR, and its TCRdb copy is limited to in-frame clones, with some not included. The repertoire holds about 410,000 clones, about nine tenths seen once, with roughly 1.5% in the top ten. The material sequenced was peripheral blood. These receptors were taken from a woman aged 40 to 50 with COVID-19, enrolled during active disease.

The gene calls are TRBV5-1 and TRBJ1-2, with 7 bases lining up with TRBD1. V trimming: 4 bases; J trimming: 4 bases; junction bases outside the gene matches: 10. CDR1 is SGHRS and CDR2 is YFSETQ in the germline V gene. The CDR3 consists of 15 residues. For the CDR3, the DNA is TGCGCCAGCAGCACTACAGGGGTTGTTGGCTATGGCTACACCTTC. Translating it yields CASSTTGVVGYGYTF.

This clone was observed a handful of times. In DNA form, the CDR3 reads TGTGCCAGTAGTTCCCGGACAGGAGTGGGCAATCAGCCCCAGCATTTT. Protein: CASSSRTGVGNQPQHF. The chain has TRBV19 and TRBJ1-5; 7 bases line up with TRBD1. V lost 5 bases to trimming and J lost 2 bases; unmatched junction nucleotides: 9. Germline loops: CDR1 LNHDA, CDR2 SQIVND (reference sequence). This CDR3 is 16 amino acids long. Complete variable domain (other parts from reference TRBV19 and TRBJ1-5): DGGITQSPKYLFRKEGQNVTLSCEQNLNHDAMYWYRQDPGQGLRLIYYSQIVNDFQKGDIAEGYSVSREKKESFPLTVTSAQKNPTAFYLCASSSRTGVGNQPQHFGDGTRLSIL.

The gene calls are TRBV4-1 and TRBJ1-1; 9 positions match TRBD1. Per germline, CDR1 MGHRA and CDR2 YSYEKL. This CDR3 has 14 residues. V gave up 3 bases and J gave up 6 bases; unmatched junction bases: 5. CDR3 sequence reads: CASSQVGTGSEAFF. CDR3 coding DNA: TGCGCCAGCAGCCAGGTTGGGACAGGGTCTGAAGCTTTCTTT.

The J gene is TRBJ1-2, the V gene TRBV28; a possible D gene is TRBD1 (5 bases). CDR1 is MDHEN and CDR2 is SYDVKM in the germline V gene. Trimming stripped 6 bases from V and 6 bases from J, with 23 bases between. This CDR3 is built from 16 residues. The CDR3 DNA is TGTGCCAGCAGCCTCCTGGACGGGGGGGGAGTACATGGCTACACCTTC. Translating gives CASSLLDGGGVHGYTF.

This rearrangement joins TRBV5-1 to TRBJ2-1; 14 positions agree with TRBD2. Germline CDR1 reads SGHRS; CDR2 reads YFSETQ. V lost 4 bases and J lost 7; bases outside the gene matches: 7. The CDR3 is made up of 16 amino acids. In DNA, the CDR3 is TGCGCCAGCAGCGTGACTAGCGGGAGGGACGGGAATGAGCAGTTCTTC. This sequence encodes CASSVTSGRDGNEQFF.

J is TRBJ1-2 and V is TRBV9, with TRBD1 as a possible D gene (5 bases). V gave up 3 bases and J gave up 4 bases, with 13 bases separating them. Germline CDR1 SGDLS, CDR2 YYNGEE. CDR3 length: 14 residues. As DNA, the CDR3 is TGTGCCAGCAGCGCTGGACATGAAACCTATGGCTACACCTTC. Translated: CASSAGHETYGYTF. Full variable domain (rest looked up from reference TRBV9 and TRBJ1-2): DSGVTQTPKHLITATGQRVTLRCSPRSGDLSVYWYQQSLDQGLQFLIQYYNGEERAKGNILERFSAQQFPDLHSELNLSSLELGDSALYFCASSAGHETYGYTFGSGTRLTVV.

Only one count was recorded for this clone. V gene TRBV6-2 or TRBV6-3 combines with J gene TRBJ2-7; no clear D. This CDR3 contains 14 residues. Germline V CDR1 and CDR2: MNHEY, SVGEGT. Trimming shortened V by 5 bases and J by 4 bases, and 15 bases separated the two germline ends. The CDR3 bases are TGTGCCAGCAGTACGTACCCCCTCCGGTACGAGCAGTACTTC. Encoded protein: CASSTYPLRYEQYF.

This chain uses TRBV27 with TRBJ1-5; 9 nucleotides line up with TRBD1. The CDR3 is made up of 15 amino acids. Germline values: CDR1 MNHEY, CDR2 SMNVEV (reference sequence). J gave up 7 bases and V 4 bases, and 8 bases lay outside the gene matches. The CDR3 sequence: CASSSDRGGGQPQHF. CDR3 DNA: TGTGCCAGCAGTTCGGACAGGGGAGGGGGACAGCCCCAGCATTTT.

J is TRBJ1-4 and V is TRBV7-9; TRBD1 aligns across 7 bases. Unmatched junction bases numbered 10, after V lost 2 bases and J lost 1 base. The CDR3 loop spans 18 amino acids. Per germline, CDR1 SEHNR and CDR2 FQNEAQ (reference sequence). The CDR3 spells CASSLPRQGQRTNEKLFF. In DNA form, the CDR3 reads TGTGCCAGCAGCTTACCTCGACAGGGTCAGAGAACTAATGAAAAACTGTTTTTT.

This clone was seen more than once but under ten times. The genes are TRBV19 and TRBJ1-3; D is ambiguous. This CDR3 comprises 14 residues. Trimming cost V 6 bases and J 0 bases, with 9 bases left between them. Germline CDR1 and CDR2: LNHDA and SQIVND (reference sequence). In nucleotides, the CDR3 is TGTGCCAGTAGGCGGCAGAACTCTGGAAACACCATATATTTT. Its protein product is CASRRQNSGNTIYF.

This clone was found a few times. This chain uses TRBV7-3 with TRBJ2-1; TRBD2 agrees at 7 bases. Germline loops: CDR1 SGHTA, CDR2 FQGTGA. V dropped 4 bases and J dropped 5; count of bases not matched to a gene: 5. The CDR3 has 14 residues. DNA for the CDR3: TGTGCCAGCAGCTCCCCAGCGGGAAACAATGAGCAGTTCTTC. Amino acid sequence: CASSSPAGNNEQFF.

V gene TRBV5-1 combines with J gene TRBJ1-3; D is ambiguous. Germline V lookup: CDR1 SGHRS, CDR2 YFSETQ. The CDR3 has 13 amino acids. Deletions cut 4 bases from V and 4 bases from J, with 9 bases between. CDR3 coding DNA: TGCGCCAGCAGCCCGGCACAGGGAAACACCATATATTTT. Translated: CASSPAQGNTIYF.

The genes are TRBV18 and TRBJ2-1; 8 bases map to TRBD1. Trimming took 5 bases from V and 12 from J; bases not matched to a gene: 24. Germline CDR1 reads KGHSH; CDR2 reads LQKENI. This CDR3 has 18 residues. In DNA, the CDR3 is TGTGCCAGCTCAGAGACGATGTCAACAGGGGGTTGGTCTAGGGGGCAGTTCTTC. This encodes CASSETMSTGGWSRGQFF. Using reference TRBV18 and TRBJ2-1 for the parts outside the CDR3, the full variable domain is NAGVMQNPRHLVRRRGQEARLRCSPMKGHSHVYWYRQLPEEGLKFMVYLQKENIIDESGMPKERFSAEFPKEGPSILRIQQVVRGDSAAYFCASSETMSTGGWSRGQFFGPGTRLTVL.

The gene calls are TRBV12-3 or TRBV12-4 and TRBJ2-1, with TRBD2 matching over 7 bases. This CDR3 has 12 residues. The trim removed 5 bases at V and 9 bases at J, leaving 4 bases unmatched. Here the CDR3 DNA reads TGTGCCAGCAGTAATAGCGGGCCTGAGCAGTTCTTC. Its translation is CASSNSGPEQFF.

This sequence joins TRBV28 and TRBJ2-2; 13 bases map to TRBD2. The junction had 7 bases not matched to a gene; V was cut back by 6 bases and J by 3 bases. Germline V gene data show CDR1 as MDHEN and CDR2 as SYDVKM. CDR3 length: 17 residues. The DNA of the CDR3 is TGTGCCAGCAGCCCGACTAGCGGGGGGCCTTACACCGGGGAGCTGTTTTTT. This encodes CASSPTSGGPYTGELFF.

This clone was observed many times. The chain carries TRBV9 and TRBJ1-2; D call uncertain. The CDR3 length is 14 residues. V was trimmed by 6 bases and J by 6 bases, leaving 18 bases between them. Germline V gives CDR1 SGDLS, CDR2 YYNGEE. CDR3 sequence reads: CASTSAREFNGYTF. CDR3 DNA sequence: TGTGCCAGCACTTCGGCGAGGGAATTCAATGGCTACACCTTC.

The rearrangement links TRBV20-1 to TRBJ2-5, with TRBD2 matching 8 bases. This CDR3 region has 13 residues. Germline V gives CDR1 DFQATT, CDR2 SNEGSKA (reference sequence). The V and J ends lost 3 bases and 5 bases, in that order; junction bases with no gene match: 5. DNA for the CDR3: TGCAGTGCTAGTAACGGGGGGGAGGAGACCCAGTACTTC. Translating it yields CSASNGGEETQYF.

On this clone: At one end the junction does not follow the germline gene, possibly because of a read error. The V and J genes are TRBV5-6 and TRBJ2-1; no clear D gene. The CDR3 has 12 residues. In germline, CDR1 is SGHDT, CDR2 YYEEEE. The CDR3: CASSPGLRLQVF. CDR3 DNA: TGTGCCAGCAGCCCAGGATTACGGCTTCAGGTCTTC.

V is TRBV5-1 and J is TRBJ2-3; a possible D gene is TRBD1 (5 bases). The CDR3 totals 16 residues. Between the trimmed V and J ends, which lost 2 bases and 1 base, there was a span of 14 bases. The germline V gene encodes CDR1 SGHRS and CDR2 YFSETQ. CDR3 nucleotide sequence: TGCGCCAGCAGCTTAAGACAGTCATCGGGCACAGATACGCAGTATTTT. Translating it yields CASSLRQSSGTDTQYF.

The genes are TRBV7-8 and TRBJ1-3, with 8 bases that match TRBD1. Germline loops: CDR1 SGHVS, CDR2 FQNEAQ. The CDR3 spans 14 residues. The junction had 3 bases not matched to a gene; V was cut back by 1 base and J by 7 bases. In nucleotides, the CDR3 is TGTGCCAGCAGCTTAGGGACAGGGACGAACACCATATATTTT. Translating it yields CASSLGTGTNTIYF. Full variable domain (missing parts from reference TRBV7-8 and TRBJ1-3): GAGVSQSPRYKVAKRGQDVALRCDPISGHVSLFWYQQALGQGPEFLTYFQNEAQLDKSGLPSDRFFAERPEGSVSTLKIQRTQQEDSAVYLCASSLGTGTNTIYFGEGSWLTVV.

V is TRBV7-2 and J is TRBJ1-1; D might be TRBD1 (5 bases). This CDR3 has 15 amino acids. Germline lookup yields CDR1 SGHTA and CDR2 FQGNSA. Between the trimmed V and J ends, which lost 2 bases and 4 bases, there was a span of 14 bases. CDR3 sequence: CASSLWWGGSTEAFF. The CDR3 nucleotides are TGTGCCAGCAGCTTATGGTGGGGGGGGAGCACTGAAGCTTTCTTT.

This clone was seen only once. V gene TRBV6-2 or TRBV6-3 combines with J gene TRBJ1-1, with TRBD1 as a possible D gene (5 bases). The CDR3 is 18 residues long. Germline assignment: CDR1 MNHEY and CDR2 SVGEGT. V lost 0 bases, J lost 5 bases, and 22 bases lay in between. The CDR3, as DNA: TGTGCCAGCAGTTACTCGAATCTCGGGGGAGCTCGTGGGACTGAAGCTTTCTTT. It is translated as CASSYSNLGGARGTEAFF.

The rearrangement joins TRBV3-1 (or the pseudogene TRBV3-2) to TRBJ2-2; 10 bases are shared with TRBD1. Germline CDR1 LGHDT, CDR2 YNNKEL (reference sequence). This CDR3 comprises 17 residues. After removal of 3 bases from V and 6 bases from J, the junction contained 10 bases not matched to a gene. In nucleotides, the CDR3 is TGTGCCAGCAGCCATCGACAGGGGGCACAGGGCGCCGGGGAGCTGTTTTTT. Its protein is CASSHRQGAQGAGELFF.

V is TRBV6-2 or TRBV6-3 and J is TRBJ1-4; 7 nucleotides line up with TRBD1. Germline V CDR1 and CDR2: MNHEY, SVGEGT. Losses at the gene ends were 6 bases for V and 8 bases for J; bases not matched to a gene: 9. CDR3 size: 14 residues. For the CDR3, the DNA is TGTGCCAGCAGCCAAACAGGGGATTCAGAAAAACTGTTTTTT. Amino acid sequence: CASSQTGDSEKLFF.

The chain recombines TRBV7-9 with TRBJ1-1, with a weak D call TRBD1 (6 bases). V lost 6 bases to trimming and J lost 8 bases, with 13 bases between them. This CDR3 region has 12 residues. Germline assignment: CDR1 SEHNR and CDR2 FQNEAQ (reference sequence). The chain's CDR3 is CASRGGQMEAFF. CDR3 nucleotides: TGTGCCAGCAGAGGCGGACAGATGGAAGCTTTCTTT. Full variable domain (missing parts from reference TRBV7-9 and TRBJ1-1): DTGVSQNPRHKITKRGQNVTFRCDPISEHNRLYWYRQTLGQGPEFLTYFQNEAQLEKSRLLSDRFSAERPKGSFSTLEIQRTEQGDSAMYLCASRGGQMEAFFGQGTRLTVV.

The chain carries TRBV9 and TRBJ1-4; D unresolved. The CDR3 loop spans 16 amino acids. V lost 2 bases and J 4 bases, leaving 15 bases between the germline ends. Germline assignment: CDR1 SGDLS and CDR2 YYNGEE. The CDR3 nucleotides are TGTGCCAGCAGCGTCGAAATTGGAGGAGTTAATGAAAAACTGTTTTTT. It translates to CASSVEIGGVNEKLFF.

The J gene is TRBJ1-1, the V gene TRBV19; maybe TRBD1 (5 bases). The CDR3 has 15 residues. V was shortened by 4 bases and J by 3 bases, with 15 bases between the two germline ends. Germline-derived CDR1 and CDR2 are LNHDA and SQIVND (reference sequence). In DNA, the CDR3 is TGTGCCAGTAGTAGAGCGGGACGGTTTTACACTGAAGCTTTCTTT. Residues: CASSRAGRFYTEAFF.

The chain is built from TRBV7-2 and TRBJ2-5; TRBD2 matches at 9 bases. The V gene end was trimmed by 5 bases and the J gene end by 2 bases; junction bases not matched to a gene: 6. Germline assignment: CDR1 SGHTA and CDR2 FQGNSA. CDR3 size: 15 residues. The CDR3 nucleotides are TGTGCCAGCAGCCGTGGCGGGGGGGGGCAAGAGACCCAGTACTTC. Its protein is CASSRGGGGQETQYF.